The rows below give T cell receptor beta chains drawn from one sample of a study of T cell responses to AZD1222 COVID-19 vaccine. TCRdb's copy holds only in-frame clones and misses some; the assay was immunoSEQ multiplex PCR. The profile shows some 120,000 clones, around 89% of them singletons. Sequencing used peripheral blood, obtained on day 0 of AZD1222 vaccination. Every receptor here comes from an adult in good health. Both conserved end residues are part of each CDR3. A D gene is named only where the DNA matches it firmly. Only part of the rows carry a size: once, few, many, or a class if the clone is expanded.

>TRBV7-2|once|TRBJ2-7|TRBD2
TGTGCCAGCAGCATTAGCGGGGGAGCAACTTACGAGCAGTACTTC
CASSISGGATYEQYF
>TRBV7-6|-|TRBJ2-1|TRBD2
TGTGCCAGCGTCGAATCCCGGGGGGGCGTATCCTACAATGAGCAGTTCTTC
CASVESRGGVSYNEQFF
>TRBV18|-|TRBJ2-7|TRBD2
TGTGCCAGCTCCCCCGAATTGACTAGCGGGGATTACGAGCAGTACTTC
CASSPELTSGDYEQYF
>TRBV29-1|-|TRBJ1-1|TRBD1
TGCAGCGTTGCGGCGACAGGGGGTCGAACTGAAGCTTTCTTT
CSVAATGGRTEAFF
>TRBV30|-|TRBJ1-1|-
TGTGCCTGGGATCCACGGATGAACACTGAAGCTTTCTTT
CAWDPRMNTEAFF
>TRBV29-1|-|TRBJ1-1|TRBD1
TGCAGCGTATTCCCGGGACAGGGCGTCACTGAAGCTTTCTTT
CSVFPGQGVTEAFF
>TRBV12-3/TRBV12-4|-|TRBJ2-1|-
TGTGCCAGCAGTTTAGGGGGGGATGAGCAGTTCTTC
CASSLGGDEQFF
>TRBV28|-|TRBJ1-1|-
TGTGCCAGCAGGGGTGACTCCAGGTTTAGGGCTTTCTTT
CASRGDSRFRAFF
>TRBV7-9|-|TRBJ1-2|-
TGTGCCAGCAGCTTAATGGCGGGGGATGGCTACACCTTC
CASSLMAGDGYTF
>TRBV4-1|-|TRBJ1-4|TRBD1
TGCGCCAGCAGCCAAGAGAGTGGACAGGGAAATGAAAAACTGTTTTTT
CASSQESGQGNEKLFF
>TRBV6-1|few|TRBJ2-2|TRBD2
TGTGCCAGCAGTGAATACGAACCCCCGGGACTAGCGGGAAACGGGAACACCGGGGAGCTGTTTTTT
CASSEYEPPGLAGNGNTGELFF
>TRBV3-1/TRBV3-2|-|TRBJ2-2|-
TGTGCCAGCAGCTGGGGCCGCACCGGGGAGCTGTTTTTT
CASSWGRTGELFF
>TRBV15|-|TRBJ1-2|-
TGTGCCACCAGCAGAGAGGGTGGAACTAACTATGGCTACACCTTC
CATSREGGTNYGYTF
>TRBV6-5|-|TRBJ2-7|TRBD1
TGTGCCAGCTTACAGGGGGCTGTCTACGAGCAGTACTTC
CASLQGAVYEQYF
>TRBV15|few|TRBJ1-4|-
TGTGCCACCGGCCGGCGAGGTGAAAAACTGTTTTTT
CATGRRGEKLFF
>TRBV5-4|-|TRBJ2-7|-
TGTGCCAGTTCCCCGCTAGGGCCCCTATCCTACGAGCAGTACTTC
CASSPLGPLSYEQYF
>TRBV12-3/TRBV12-4|-|TRBJ1-1|-
TGTGCCAGCAGCCAACAGGGGAACACTGAAGCTTTCTTT
CASSQQGNTEAFF
>TRBV5-1|-|TRBJ2-5|-
TGCGCCAGCACCCTAGGGCGGAACCAAGAGACCCAGTACTTC
CASTLGRNQETQYF
>TRBV7-3|once|TRBJ2-7|-
TGTGCCAGCAGTCGTTCAGGGTCTCAGGCAGACGAGCAGTACTTC
CASSRSGSQADEQYF
>TRBV24-1|-|TRBJ2-7|TRBD1
TGTGCCACCACCACCAAGGAGAGGGACAGGGCCTACGAGCAGTACTTC
CATTTKERDRAYEQYF
>TRBV4-1|-|TRBJ2-5|-
TGCGCCAGCAACCAACGGGGTACCGAGACCCAGTACTTC
CASNQRGTETQYF
>TRBV4-1|-|TRBJ2-3|TRBD2
TGCGCCAGCAGCCAAGTTGCGGGAGTTTCCAATACGCAGTATTTT
CASSQVAGVSNTQYF
>TRBV7-2|-|TRBJ2-5|-
TGTGCCAGCAGCTCCCGACGAAGTAACCCCCGAGAGACCCAGTACTTC
CASSSRRSNPRETQYF
>TRBV7-2|few|TRBJ2-2|-
TGTGCCAGCAGCTCGATATCCGGGACGGGTTTCACCGGGGAGCTGTTTTTT
CASSSISGTGFTGELFF
>TRBV7-2|-|TRBJ1-5|-
TGTGCCAGCAGCTTAGCGACGGGTTTTAGCAATCAGCCCCAGCATTTT
CASSLATGFSNQPQHF
>TRBV24-1|-|TRBJ2-1|TRBD2
TGTGCCACCAGTGCACTAGCGGGAGGCGATGAGCAGTTCTTC
CATSALAGGDEQFF
>TRBV29-1|-|TRBJ1-2|-
TGCAGCGTTGATCGGGGCTACACCTTC
CSVDRGYTF
>TRBV12-3/TRBV12-4|-|TRBJ1-2|TRBD1
TGTGCCAGCAGGCGTACAGGGGCCTATGGCTACACCTTC
CASRRTGAYGYTF
>TRBV3-1/TRBV3-2|-|TRBJ2-7|-
TGTGCCAGCAGCCAGCAGGGGCCCTACGAGCAGTACTTC
CASSQQGPYEQYF
>TRBV7-9|few|TRBJ1-2|-
TGTGCCAGCAGCCATCTGGATGGCTACACCTTC
CASSHLDGYTF
>TRBV7-9|-|TRBJ2-3|TRBD1
TGTGCCAGCAGCTTCCAAACCGGGACAGCTAGACCAGATACGCAGTATTTT
CASSFQTGTARPDTQYF